Reported below is one TCR beta chain. Its antigen is currently unknown. V lost 1 base and J lost 5; bases outside the gene matches: 17. Germline CDR1 is LGHNA and CDR2 is YNFKEQ. The CDR3 loop spans 19 amino acids. TCRdb independently ran MiXCR on the 5' RACE reads; one entry per CDR3 protein. The sample lists some 1,700,000 distinct CDR3 sequences, less than 35% occurring once. This sample is drawn from a study of identical twins. The study's findings and limits: Insertions were fewer in abundant cord blood beta clonotypes, whereas memory repertoires showed none of this pattern. The study found that models underestimated out-of-frame TCR alpha sharing in monozygotic twins. Twins shared beta out-of-frame sequences in excess, but this excess was weaker.

Material: cord blood. This rearrangement joins TRBV4-2 to TRBJ2-5, with TRBD2 matching 9 bases. This clonotype was sampled from a newborn girl in good health. This chain's CDR3 is CASSQGFSAASGKEETQYF. The CDR3 DNA follows: TGTGCCAGCAGCCAAGGCTTTAGTGCGGCTAGCGGGAAGGAGGAGACCCAGTACTTC.